This T cell receptor (beta chain) was captured by sequencing in a study of OX40 agonist ivuxolimab in advanced cancers. Generated by immunoSEQ multiplex PCR, the TCRdb table keeps only in-frame clones and is missing some. The repertoire holds 110,000 or so clones, with approximately 90% as singletons. CDR1 is SGHAT, CDR2 FQNNGV, per germline. The CDR3 consists of 13 residues. With regard to this clone: At one end the junction does not follow the germline gene, possibly because of a read error.

V gene TRBV11-2 combines with J gene TRBJ1-1; 7 positions agree with TRBD1. This TCR was sampled from an adult with an advanced solid tumor such as melanoma, head and neck, liver or kidney cancer. The sequencing here drew on CD4+ or CD8+ T cells sorted from blood, taken in a trial of the OX40 agonist ivuxolimab. This CDR3 is CASSIDRVTEAFF. CDR3 sequence (DNA): TGTGCCAGCAGCATAGACAGGGTCACTGAAGCTTTCTTT.